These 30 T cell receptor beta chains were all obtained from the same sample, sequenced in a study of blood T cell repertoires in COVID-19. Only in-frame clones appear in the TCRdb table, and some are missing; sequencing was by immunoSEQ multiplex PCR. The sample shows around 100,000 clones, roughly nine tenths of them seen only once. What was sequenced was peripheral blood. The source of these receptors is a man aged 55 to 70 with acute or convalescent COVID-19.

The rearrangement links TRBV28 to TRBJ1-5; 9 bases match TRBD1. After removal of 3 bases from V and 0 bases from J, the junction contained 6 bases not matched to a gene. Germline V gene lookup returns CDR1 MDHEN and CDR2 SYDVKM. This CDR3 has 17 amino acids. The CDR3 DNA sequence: TGTGCCAGCAGTTTTCGGGACAGGGCGTATAGCAATCAGCCCCAGCATTTT. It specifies CASSFRDRAYSNQPQHF.

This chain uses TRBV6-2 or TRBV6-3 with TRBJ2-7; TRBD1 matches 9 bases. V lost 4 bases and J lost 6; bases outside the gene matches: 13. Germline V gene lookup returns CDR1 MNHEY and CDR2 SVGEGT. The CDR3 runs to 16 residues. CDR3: CASSSTPGQGWREQYF. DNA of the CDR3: TGTGCCAGCAGTTCCACTCCGGGACAGGGATGGCGCGAGCAGTACTTC.

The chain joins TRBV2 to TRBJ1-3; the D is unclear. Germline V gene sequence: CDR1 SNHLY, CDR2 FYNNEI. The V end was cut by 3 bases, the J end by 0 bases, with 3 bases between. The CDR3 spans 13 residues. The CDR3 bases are TGTGCCAGCAGTGACAACTCTGGAAACACCATATATTTT. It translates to CASSDNSGNTIYF.

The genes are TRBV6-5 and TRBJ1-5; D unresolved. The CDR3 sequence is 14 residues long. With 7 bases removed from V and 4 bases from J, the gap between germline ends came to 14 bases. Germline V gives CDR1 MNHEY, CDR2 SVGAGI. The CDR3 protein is CASTLSRENQPQHF. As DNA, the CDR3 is TGTGCCAGCACCCTAAGTCGGGAAAATCAGCCCCAGCATTTT.

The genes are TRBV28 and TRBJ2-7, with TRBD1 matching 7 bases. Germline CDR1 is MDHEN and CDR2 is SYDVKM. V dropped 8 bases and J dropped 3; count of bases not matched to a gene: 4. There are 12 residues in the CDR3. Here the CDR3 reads CASQTGNYEQYF. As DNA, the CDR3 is TGTGCCAGCCAGACAGGGAACTACGAGCAGTACTTC.

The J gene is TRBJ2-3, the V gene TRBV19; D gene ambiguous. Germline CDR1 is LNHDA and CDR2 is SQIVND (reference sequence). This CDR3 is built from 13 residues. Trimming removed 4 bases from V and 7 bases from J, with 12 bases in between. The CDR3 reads CASSTPARYTQYF. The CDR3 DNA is TGTGCCAGTAGTACCCCTGCCAGATATACGCAGTATTTT.

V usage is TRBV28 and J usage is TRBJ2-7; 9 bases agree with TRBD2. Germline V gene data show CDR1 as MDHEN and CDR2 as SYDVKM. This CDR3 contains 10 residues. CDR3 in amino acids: CVSGSYEQYF. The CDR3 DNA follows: TGTGTTAGCGGGAGCTACGAGCAGTACTTC.

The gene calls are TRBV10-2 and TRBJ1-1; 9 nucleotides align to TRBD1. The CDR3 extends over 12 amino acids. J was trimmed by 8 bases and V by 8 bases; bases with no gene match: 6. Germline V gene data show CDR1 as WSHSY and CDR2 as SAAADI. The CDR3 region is CASVTGTGEAFF. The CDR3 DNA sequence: TGCGCCAGCGTAACCGGGACAGGGGAAGCTTTCTTT.

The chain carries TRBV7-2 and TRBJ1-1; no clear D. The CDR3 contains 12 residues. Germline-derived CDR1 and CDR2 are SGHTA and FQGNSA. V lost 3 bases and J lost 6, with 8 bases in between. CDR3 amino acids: CASSFLTAEAFF. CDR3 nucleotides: TGTGCCAGCAGCTTTCTAACAGCTGAAGCTTTCTTT.

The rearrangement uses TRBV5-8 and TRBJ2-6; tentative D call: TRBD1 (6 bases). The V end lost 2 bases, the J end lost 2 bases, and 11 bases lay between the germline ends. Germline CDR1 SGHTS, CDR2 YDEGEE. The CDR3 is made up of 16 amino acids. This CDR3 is CASSFFQGTGANVLTF. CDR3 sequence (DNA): TGTGCCAGCAGCTTTTTCCAGGGGACTGGGGCCAACGTCCTGACTTTC.

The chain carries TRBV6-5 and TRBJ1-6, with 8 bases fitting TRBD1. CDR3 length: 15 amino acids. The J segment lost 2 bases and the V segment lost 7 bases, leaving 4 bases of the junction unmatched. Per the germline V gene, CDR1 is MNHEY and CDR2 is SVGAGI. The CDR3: CASTVDRAYNSPLHF. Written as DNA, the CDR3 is TGTGCCAGCACTGTGGACAGGGCCTATAATTCACCCCTCCACTTT.

Written as DNA, the CDR3 is TGTGCCAGCAGCCAAGTAGGGATGGTAGCGGGGGTTGGGCAGTACGTC. Translating gives CASSQVGMVAGVGQYV. The chain is built from TRBV3-1 (or the pseudogene TRBV3-2) and TRBJ2-7, with TRBD2 identical over 9 bases. Per the germline V gene, CDR1 is LGHDT and CDR2 is YNNKEL (reference sequence). The CDR3 has 16 residues. Trimming took 1 base from V and 9 from J; bases not matched to a gene: 13.

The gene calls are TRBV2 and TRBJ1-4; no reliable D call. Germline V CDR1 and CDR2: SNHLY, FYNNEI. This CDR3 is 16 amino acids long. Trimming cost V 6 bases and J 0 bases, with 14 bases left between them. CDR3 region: CASRYRQTATNEKLFF. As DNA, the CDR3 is TGTGCCAGCAGATACAGACAAACCGCAACTAATGAAAAACTGTTTTTT.

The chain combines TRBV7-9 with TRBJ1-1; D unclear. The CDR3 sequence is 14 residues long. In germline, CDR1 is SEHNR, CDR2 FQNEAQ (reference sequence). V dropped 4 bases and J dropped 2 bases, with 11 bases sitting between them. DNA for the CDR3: TGTGCCAGCAGCTCACCCGGGGTCAACACTGAAGCTTTCTTT. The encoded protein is CASSSPGVNTEAFF. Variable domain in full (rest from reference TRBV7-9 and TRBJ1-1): DTGVSQNPRHKITKRGQNVTFRCDPISEHNRLYWYRQTLGQGPEFLTYFQNEAQLEKSRLLSDRFSAERPKGSFSTLEIQRTEQGDSAMYLCASSSPGVNTEAFFGQGTRLTVV.

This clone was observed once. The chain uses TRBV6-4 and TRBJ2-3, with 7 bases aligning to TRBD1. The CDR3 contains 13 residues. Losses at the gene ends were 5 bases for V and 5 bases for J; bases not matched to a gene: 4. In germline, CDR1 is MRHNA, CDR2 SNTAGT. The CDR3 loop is CASSRDSIDTQYF. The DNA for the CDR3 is TGTGCCAGCAGTCGGGACAGTATAGATACGCAGTATTTT.

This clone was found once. DNA for the CDR3: TGTGCCAGCAGTGGGACCGACAGGGGGGGTGAAAAACTGTTTTTT. This translates into CASSGTDRGGEKLFF. The V and J genes are TRBV25-1 and TRBJ1-4; 9 bases align to TRBD1. The CDR3 runs 15 residues. With 4 bases clipped from V and 7 bases from J, the junction kept 7 bases outside the gene matches. Germline V gene sequence: CDR1 MGHDK, CDR2 SYGVNS.

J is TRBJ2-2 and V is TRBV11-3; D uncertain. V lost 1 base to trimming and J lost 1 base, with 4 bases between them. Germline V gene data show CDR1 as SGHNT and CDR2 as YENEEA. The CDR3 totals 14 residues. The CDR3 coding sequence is TGTGCCAGCAGCTTAGTCGGGAACACCGGGGAGCTGTTTTTT. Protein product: CASSLVGNTGELFF.

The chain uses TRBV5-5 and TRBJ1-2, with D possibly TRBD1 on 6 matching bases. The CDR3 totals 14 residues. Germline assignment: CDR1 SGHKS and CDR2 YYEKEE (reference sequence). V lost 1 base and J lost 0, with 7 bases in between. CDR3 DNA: TGTGCCAGCAGCTTGTACAGGGCTAACTATGGCTACACCTTC. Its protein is CASSLYRANYGYTF.

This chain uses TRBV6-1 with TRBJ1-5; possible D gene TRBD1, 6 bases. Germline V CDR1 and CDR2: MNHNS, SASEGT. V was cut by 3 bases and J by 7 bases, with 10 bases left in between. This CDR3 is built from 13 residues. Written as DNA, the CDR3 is TGTGCCAGCAGTGAGGGGACAAAACAGCCCCAGCATTTT. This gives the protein CASSEGTKQPQHF.

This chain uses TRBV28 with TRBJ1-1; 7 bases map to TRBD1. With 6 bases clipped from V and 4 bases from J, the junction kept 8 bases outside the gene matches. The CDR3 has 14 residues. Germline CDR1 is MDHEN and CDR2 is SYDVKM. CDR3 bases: TGTGCCAGCAGCCTTAGGGGGCCTCTCACTGAAGCTTTCTTT. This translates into CASSLRGPLTEAFF. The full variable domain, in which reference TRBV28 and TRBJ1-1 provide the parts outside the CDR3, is DVKVTQSSRYLVKRTGEKVFLECVQDMDHENMFWYRQDPGLGLRLIYFSYDVKMKEKGDIPEGYSVSREKKERFSLILESASTNQTSMYLCASSLRGPLTEAFFGQGTRLTVV.

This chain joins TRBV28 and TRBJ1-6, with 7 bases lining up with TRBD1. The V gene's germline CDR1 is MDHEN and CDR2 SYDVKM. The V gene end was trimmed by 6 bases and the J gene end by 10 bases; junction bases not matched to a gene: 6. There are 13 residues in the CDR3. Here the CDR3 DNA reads TGTGCCAGCAGAGGAGGGGGCAAATCACCCCTCCACTTT. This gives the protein CASRGGGKSPLHF.

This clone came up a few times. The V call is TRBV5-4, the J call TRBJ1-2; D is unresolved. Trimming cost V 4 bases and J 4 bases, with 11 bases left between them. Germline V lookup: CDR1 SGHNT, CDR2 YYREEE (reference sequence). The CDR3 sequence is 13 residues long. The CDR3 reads CASSPSRSYGYTF. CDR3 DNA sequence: TGTGCCAGCAGCCCGAGCCGTAGCTATGGCTACACCTTC. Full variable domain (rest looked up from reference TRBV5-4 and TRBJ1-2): ETGVTQSPTHLIKTRGQQVTLRCSSQSGHNTVSWYQQALGQGPQFIFQYYREEENGRGNFPPRFSGLQFPNYSSELNVNALELDDSALYLCASSPSRSYGYTFGSGTRLTVV.

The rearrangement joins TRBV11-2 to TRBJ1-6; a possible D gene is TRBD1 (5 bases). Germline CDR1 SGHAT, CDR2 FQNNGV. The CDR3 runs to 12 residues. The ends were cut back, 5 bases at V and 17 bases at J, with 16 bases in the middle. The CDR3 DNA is TGTGCCAGCAGCCCGGACACCCCAGATGTCCACTTT. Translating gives CASSPDTPDVHF.

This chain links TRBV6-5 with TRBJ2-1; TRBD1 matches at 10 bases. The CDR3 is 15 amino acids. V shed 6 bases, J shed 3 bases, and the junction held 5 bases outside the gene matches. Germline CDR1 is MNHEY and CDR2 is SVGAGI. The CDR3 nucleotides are TGTGCCAGCAGACCTCGGACAGGGGGCTACAATGAGCAGTTCTTC. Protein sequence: CASRPRTGGYNEQFF.

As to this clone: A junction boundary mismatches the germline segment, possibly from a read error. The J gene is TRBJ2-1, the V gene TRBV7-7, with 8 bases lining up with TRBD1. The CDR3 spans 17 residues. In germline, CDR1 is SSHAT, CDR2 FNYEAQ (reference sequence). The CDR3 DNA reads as TGTGCTAGCAGCCCAGGGACAGGTGGTAGAATAGACAATGAGCAGTTCTTC. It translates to CASSPGTGGRIDNEQFF.

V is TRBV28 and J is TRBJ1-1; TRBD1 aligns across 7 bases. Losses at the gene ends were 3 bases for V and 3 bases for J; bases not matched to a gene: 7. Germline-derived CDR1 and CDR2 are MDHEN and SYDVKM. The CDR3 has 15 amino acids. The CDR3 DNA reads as TGTGCCAGCAGTTTTAACAGGGGATTTTACACTGAAGCTTTCTTT. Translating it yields CASSFNRGFYTEAFF. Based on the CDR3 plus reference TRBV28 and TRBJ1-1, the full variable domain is DVKVTQSSRYLVKRTGEKVFLECVQDMDHENMFWYRQDPGLGLRLIYFSYDVKMKEKGDIPEGYSVSREKKERFSLILESASTNQTSMYLCASSFNRGFYTEAFFGQGTRLTVV.

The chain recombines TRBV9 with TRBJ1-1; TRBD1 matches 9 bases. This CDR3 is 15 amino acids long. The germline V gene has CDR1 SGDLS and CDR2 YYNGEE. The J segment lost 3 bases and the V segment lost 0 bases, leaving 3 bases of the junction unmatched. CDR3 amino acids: CASSVADRGYTEAFF. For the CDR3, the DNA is TGTGCCAGCAGCGTAGCTGACAGGGGGTACACTGAAGCTTTCTTT.

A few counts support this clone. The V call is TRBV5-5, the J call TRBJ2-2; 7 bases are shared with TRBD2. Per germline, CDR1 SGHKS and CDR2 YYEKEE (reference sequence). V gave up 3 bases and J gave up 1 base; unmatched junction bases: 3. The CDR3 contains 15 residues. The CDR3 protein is CASSSSGENTGELFF. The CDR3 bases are TGTGCCAGCAGCTCCAGCGGGGAGAACACCGGGGAGCTGTTTTTT.

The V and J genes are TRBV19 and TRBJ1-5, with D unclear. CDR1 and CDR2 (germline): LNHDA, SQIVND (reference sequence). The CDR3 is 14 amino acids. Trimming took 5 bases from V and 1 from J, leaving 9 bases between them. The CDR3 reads CASSGGGSNQPQHF. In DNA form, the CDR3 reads TGTGCCAGTAGTGGTGGAGGGAGCAATCAGCCCCAGCATTTT. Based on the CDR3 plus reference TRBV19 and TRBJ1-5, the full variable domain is DGGITQSPKYLFRKEGQNVTLSCEQNLNHDAMYWYRQDPGQGLRLIYYSQIVNDFQKGDIAEGYSVSREKKESFPLTVTSAQKNPTAFYLCASSGGGSNQPQHFGDGTRLSIL.

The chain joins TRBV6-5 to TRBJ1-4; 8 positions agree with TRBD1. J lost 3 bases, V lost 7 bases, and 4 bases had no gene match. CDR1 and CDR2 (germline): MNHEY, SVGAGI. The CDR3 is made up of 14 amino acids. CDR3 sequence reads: CASTLQGANEKLFF. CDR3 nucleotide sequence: TGTGCCAGCACCCTACAGGGGGCTAATGAAAAACTGTTTTTT.